The text below deals with one T cell receptor beta chain. Its antigen is undetermined. This specimen comes from a study of T cell responses to AZD1222 COVID-19 vaccine. As for the study in general: Both about-4-week and about-12-week second-dose recipients were combined. Study findings and constraints: Possibly, clonal diversity was underestimated; donors were largely white British and included more females.

The ends were cut back, 5 bases at V and 5 bases at J, with 4 bases in the middle. Germline CDR1 and CDR2: SGHNT and YENEEA. This CDR3 is built from 11 residues. TCRdb keeps only in-frame clones here, not all; method: immunoSEQ multiplex PCR. This sample has roughly 150,000 clones, with 80% to 90% found just once. The TCR comes from an adult in good health. J is TRBJ2-1 and V is TRBV11-3; no definite D call. The sequencing here drew on peripheral blood, taken on day 0 of AZD1222 vaccination. The CDR3 loop is CASSRHNEQFF. DNA for the CDR3: TGTGCCAGCAGCCGCCACAATGAGCAGTTCTTC.